A single sample gave rise to the 30 T cell receptor beta chains below, sequenced in a study of human T cells and chemical hapten exposure (dated by TCRdb to 2020 to 2022). The library was obtained by RACE. Sequencing used a NextSeq 500. Using fastp at Q25 and MiXCR, TCRdb reprocessed the public reads and kept productive beta chains. A single entry per CDR3 protein holds the most common genes and DNA from its merged rows. The sample profile shows roughly 98,000 distinct CDR3 sequences; 9.5% to 15% of them were found once. Of the sample, approximately 2% is held by the ten largest clones. The time point label, as the study defines it: patch test 1, 2 weeks after DPC sensitization. The sample's treatment or condition, from its label and the paper: therapeutic diphenylcyclopropenone sensitization with weekly scalp DPC. The source material was whole blood, sampled in connection with sensitization to the hapten diphenylcyclopropenone (DPC). These TCRs come from a woman aged 40 to 50 with alopecia areata. Some clones in this sample may be carry-over from other donors' samples.

This clonotype was found many times. The chain links TRBV4-2 to TRBJ2-1; D ambiguous. The V and J ends lost 0 bases and 4 bases respectively, with 13 bases between them. The CDR3 is 16 residues long. Germline CDR1 is LGHNA and CDR2 is YNFKEQ. The CDR3 DNA reads as TGTGCCAGCAGCCAAGATCTAGGCGGAATATACAATGAGCAGTTCTTC. Translating it yields CASSQDLGGIYNEQFF.

The chain recombines TRBV9 with TRBJ2-1; tentatively, D is TRBD2 (6 bases). V lost 4 bases to trimming and J lost 11 bases, with 13 bases between them. The CDR3 is made up of 12 amino acids. CDR1 is SGDLS, CDR2 YYNGEE, per germline. CDR3 loop: CASSHPGAQQFF. The CDR3 region has the DNA TGTGCCAGCAGCCACCCGGGAGCTCAGCAGTTCTTC.

The chain employs TRBV6-2 or TRBV6-3 and TRBJ2-1, with 13 bases matching TRBD2. Germline CDR1 reads MNHEY; CDR2 reads SVGEGT. This CDR3 region has 19 residues. Unmatched junction bases numbered 14, after V lost 2 bases and J lost 7 bases. The CDR3 protein is CASSYGLLLLAGGRNEQFF. CDR3 sequence (DNA): TGTGCCAGCAGTTACGGCCTCCTCTTACTAGCGGGAGGGCGAAATGAGCAGTTCTTC.

This clonotype was detected only a few times. This chain joins TRBV28 and TRBJ1-5; 7 bases match TRBD1. This CDR3 is built from 17 residues. J was trimmed by 0 bases and V by 11 bases; bases with no gene match: 16. Germline V gives CDR1 MDHEN, CDR2 SYDVKM. CDR3 in amino acids: CAGQGGSRVYSNQPQHF. For the CDR3, the DNA is TGTGCCGGTCAAGGGGGCTCGAGGGTTTATAGCAATCAGCCCCAGCATTTT.

This clonotype was recorded many times. The chain has TRBV24-1 and TRBJ2-3; 9 nucleotides line up with TRBD2. This CDR3 comprises 15 residues. Germline V gene data show CDR1 as KGHDR and CDR2 as SFDVKD. V trimming: 4 bases; J trimming: 0 bases; junction bases outside the gene matches: 1. CDR3: CATSDTSGSTDTQYF. The CDR3 DNA is TGTGCCACCAGTGACACTAGCGGGAGCACAGATACGCAGTATTTT.

The genes are TRBV4-2 and TRBJ2-7; D unclear. Germline V lookup: CDR1 LGHNA, CDR2 YNFKEQ. V was trimmed by 0 bases and J by 4 bases, leaving 7 bases between them. The CDR3 runs to 13 residues. This CDR3 reads CASSQDPVYEQYF. The CDR3 DNA reads TGTGCCAGCAGCCAAGATCCCGTATACGAGCAGTACTTC.

This clonotype came up a few times. The V call is TRBV30, the J call TRBJ1-3; tentatively, D is TRBD1 (5 bases). The germline V gene encodes CDR1 GTSNPN and CDR2 SVGIG (reference sequence). This CDR3 contains 15 residues. Trimming stripped 5 bases from V and 2 bases from J, with 16 bases between. CDR3 nucleotides: TGTGCCTGGTCATTCCGGGGCCATACTGGAAACACCATATATTTT. This gives the protein CAWSFRGHTGNTIYF.

There are a few counts of this clonotype. The rearrangement links TRBV7-3 to TRBJ1-1; no clear D gene. The CDR3 consists of 14 residues. The germline gives CDR1 SGHTA, CDR2 FQGTGA. V shed 8 bases and J shed 0 bases, with 13 bases lying between them. CDR3 amino acids: CASSNRGMNTEAFF. CDR3 nucleotide sequence: TGTGCCAGCTCAAACAGAGGAATGAACACTGAAGCTTTCTTT.

This clonotype was counted at least ten times. The chain employs TRBV28 and TRBJ1-1; 8 nucleotides line up with TRBD1. Germline CDR1 is MDHEN and CDR2 is SYDVKM. V lost 2 bases, J lost 0 bases, and 5 bases stayed unmatched. This CDR3 comprises 16 residues. This chain's CDR3 is CASSLPPGGLNTEAFF. CDR3 in DNA: TGTGCCAGCAGTTTACCTCCAGGGGGCCTGAACACTGAAGCTTTCTTT.

This clonotype was detected ten times or more. The chain carries TRBV6-2 or TRBV6-3 and TRBJ2-7; 13 nucleotides match TRBD2. CDR1 and CDR2 from the germline V gene are MNHEY and SVGEGT. Losses at the gene ends were 5 bases for V and 9 bases for J; bases not matched to a gene: 13. The CDR3 spans 16 residues. The chain's CDR3 is CASSDQTSGRPGVQYF. In DNA form, the CDR3 reads TGTGCCAGCAGTGACCAGACTAGCGGGAGGCCAGGTGTGCAGTACTTC.

The J gene is TRBJ2-1, the V gene TRBV20-1; 7 bases align to TRBD2. CDR3 length: 14 amino acids. Germline V lookup: CDR1 DFQATT, CDR2 SNEGSKA (reference sequence). V was clipped by 1 base and J by 2 bases; unmatched bases: 2. The CDR3 protein is CSARGGGPYNEQFF. As DNA, the CDR3 is TGCAGTGCTAGAGGGGGAGGGCCCTACAATGAGCAGTTCTTC.

CDR3: CASSYQVPSPLHF. In DNA form, the CDR3 reads TGTGCCAGCAGTTATCAGGTCCCTTCACCCCTCCACTTT. The chain carries TRBV6-5 and TRBJ1-6; D remains ambiguous. This CDR3 has 13 residues. Trimming took 3 bases from V and 9 from J, leaving 9 bases between them. CDR1 and CDR2 from the germline V gene are MNHEY and SVGAGI.

This clonotype was picked up a small number of times. The rearrangement joins TRBV10-2 to TRBJ1-2; D is unresolved. CDR1 is WSHSY and CDR2 is SAAADI in the germline V gene. The CDR3 has 14 amino acids. V was clipped by 2 bases and J by 8 bases, with 15 bases between them. In DNA, the CDR3 is TGCGCCAGCAGTGAGGGGCAGGACCCCTCCGGCTACACCTTC. Protein: CASSEGQDPSGYTF.

This clonotype has only a few counts. The CDR3 here is CASSLGLAAYEQYF. The CDR3 DNA reads as TGTGCCAGCAGCTTAGGACTAGCGGCCTACGAGCAGTACTTC. V usage is TRBV7-2 and J usage is TRBJ2-7, with 9 bases that match TRBD2. Trimming removed 1 base from V and 2 bases from J; junction bases left unmatched: 0. This CDR3 spans 14 amino acids. The germline V gene encodes CDR1 SGHTA and CDR2 FQGNSA.

J is TRBJ2-7 and V is TRBV27, with D perhaps matching TRBD2 (6 bases). Germline loops: CDR1 MNHEY, CDR2 SMNVEV (reference sequence). The V end lost 4 bases, the J end lost 4 bases, and 14 bases lay between the germline ends. This CDR3 contains 14 residues. The CDR3 spells CASSSRTGDYEQYF. CDR3 DNA: TGTGCCAGCAGTTCCCGGACGGGGGATTACGAGCAGTACTTC.

The rearrangement joins TRBV20-1 to TRBJ2-3, with a possible D match to TRBD2 (5 bases). The CDR3 has 17 residues. V was clipped by 5 bases and J by 0 bases, with 21 bases between them. The germline gives CDR1 DFQATT, CDR2 SNEGSKA (reference sequence). The CDR3 is CSAARTFLAISTDTQYF. CDR3 DNA: TGCAGTGCTGCCCGAACATTCCTAGCAATAAGCACAGATACGCAGTATTTT.

This clonotype was observed a handful of times. The rearrangement joins TRBV4-3 to TRBJ1-6; D is possibly TRBD1 (5 bases). Trimming took 0 bases from V and 9 from J, leaving 15 bases between them. Germline loops: CDR1 LGHNA, CDR2 YSLEER. There are 16 residues in the CDR3. For the CDR3, the DNA is TGCGCCAGCAGCCAAGATTGGGGGTGGGAGGCTTCACCCCTCCACTTT. This translates into CASSQDWGWEASPLHF.

The gene calls are TRBV5-5 and TRBJ1-4, with D unresolved. With 1 base removed from V and 4 bases from J, the gap between germline ends came to 14 bases. Looked up from germline, CDR1 is SGHKS and CDR2 is YYEKEE (reference sequence). CDR3 length equals 16 residues. CDR3 bases: TGTGCCAGCAGCTTGCTCTCGCAGGAACATAATGAAAAACTGTTTTTT. This translates into CASSLLSQEHNEKLFF.

This clonotype has a count of ten or more. The chain combines TRBV11-3 with TRBJ2-3, with D unresolved. V was trimmed by 1 base and J by 0 bases, leaving 5 bases between them. Germline CDR1 reads SGHNT; CDR2 reads YENEEA. The CDR3 contains 14 residues. The CDR3 bases are TGTGCCAGCAGCTTAGCAGCTAGCACAGATACGCAGTATTTT. It encodes CASSLAASTDTQYF.

This clonotype was recorded at least ten times. The chain employs TRBV4-3 and TRBJ2-5; 8 nucleotides match TRBD1. After removal of 0 bases from V and 0 bases from J, the junction contained 12 bases not matched to a gene. CDR1 and CDR2 (germline): LGHNA, YSLEER. The CDR3 is made up of 19 amino acids. CDR3 bases: TGCGCCAGCAGCCAAGATCGGATCTTAGGACAGGGATACCAAGAGACCCAGTACTTC. It codes for CASSQDRILGQGYQETQYF.

There are a few counts of this clonotype. The CDR3 DNA reads as TGTGCCATCAGCCCGGGACAGGGCGCAACTAATGAAAAACTGTTTTTT. Protein sequence: CAISPGQGATNEKLFF. This chain connects TRBV10-3 to TRBJ1-4, with 9 nucleotides matching TRBD1. Germline lookup yields CDR1 ENHRY and CDR2 SYGVKD. Trimming cost V 6 bases and J 0 bases; bases outside gene matches: 5. There are 16 residues in the CDR3.

This rearrangement joins TRBV5-1 to TRBJ1-1; 7 positions match TRBD1. The J segment lost 11 bases and the V segment lost 0 bases, leaving 10 bases of the junction unmatched. Germline CDR1 and CDR2: SGHRS and YFSETQ. This CDR3 comprises 14 residues. The CDR3 region has the DNA TGCGCCAGCAGCTTGGCAAAAAGACAGGGACCGGCTTTCTTT. This codes for CASSLAKRQGPAFF.

This clonotype has a count of ten or more. The V call is TRBV29-1, the J call TRBJ2-2; maybe TRBD1 (5 bases). The CDR3 contains 13 residues. CDR1 is SQVTM, CDR2 ANQGSEA, per germline. Trimming removed 7 bases at V and 2 bases at J, with 11 bases between. The CDR3 sequence: CSATTDNTGELFF. CDR3 nucleotides: TGCAGCGCCACGACAGACAACACCGGGGAGCTGTTTTTT.

This clonotype was seen only a few times. J is TRBJ1-1 and V is TRBV28, with D perhaps TRBD1 (5 bases). CDR3 length equals 18 residues. Trimming took off 1 base at V and 5 bases at J, with 23 bases between the two ends. Germline V gene data show CDR1 as MDHEN and CDR2 as SYDVKM. CDR3 DNA sequence: TGTGCCAGCAGTTTATTTCGGACCTCCAGGGAAAGGGGAACTGAAGCTTTCTTT. This gives the protein CASSLFRTSRERGTEAFF.

V is TRBV21-1 and J is TRBJ2-4; whether TRBD2, the table's D call, matches the DNA was not checked. TRBV21-1 corresponds to a pseudogene. This CDR3 has 17 residues. The CDR3 region is CASSERPKDLNKNIQYF. The DNA for the CDR3 is TGTGCCAGCAGCGAACGGCCCAAGGACCTTAACAAAAACATTCAGTACTTC.

This chain connects TRBV2 to TRBJ2-1; D gene unclear. CDR3 size: 12 residues. V was cut by 6 bases and J by 8 bases, with 11 bases left in between. CDR1 is SNHLY, CDR2 FYNNEI, per germline. CDR3 sequence reads: CASRNSGDEQFF. CDR3 nucleotides: TGTGCCAGCAGGAATAGTGGGGATGAGCAGTTCTTC.

This CDR3 reads CSARDARTGWDSPLHF. In DNA, the CDR3 is TGCAGTGCTAGAGATGCGCGGACAGGGTGGGATTCACCCCTCCACTTT. J is TRBJ1-6 and V is TRBV20-1; 8 bases match TRBD1. Looked up from germline, CDR1 is DFQATT and CDR2 is SNEGSKA (reference sequence). The V and J ends lost 0 bases and 8 bases, in that order; junction bases with no gene match: 9. The CDR3 covers 16 residues.

The table lists this clonotype with many counts. The chain uses TRBV7-9 and TRBJ1-2; no firm D call. Trimming pared 1 base from V and 5 bases from J, leaving 11 bases between. Germline CDR1 is SEHNR and CDR2 is FQNEAQ (reference sequence). The CDR3 spans 14 residues. CDR3 nucleotide sequence: TGTGCCAGCAGCTTAGAAACTCGGACGTATGGCTACACCTTC. Translating gives CASSLETRTYGYTF.

The V and J genes are TRBV24-1 and TRBJ2-5; D ambiguous. Germline lookup yields CDR1 KGHDR and CDR2 SFDVKD. The CDR3 has 11 amino acids. V gave up 2 bases and J gave up 6 bases, with 3 bases separating them. CDR3 residues: CATSDYKTQYF. For the CDR3, the DNA is TGTGCCACCAGTGATTATAAGACCCAGTACTTC.

The V call is TRBV7-2, the J call TRBJ1-2, with 7 bases aligning to TRBD1. After removal of 4 bases from V and 4 bases from J, the junction contained 6 bases not matched to a gene. The CDR3 length is 14 residues. Germline values: CDR1 SGHTA, CDR2 FQGNSA. The DNA of the CDR3 is TGTGCCAGCAGCTATTCGGGACAGCCCTATGGCTACACCTTC. Its protein product is CASSYSGQPYGYTF.